This is a list of T cell receptor beta chains from one sample in a study of Graves' ophthalmopathy and Graves' hyperthyroidism. TCRdb re-derived calls from the multiplex PCR reads in MiXCR, one entry per CDR3 protein. Among under 200,000 distinct CDR3 sequences listed, less than 45% were seen once. The sequenced material came from peripheral blood. The receptors were gathered from a woman aged 35 to 49 with Graves' ophthalmopathy. Both conserved end residues are part of each CDR3. A D gene is named only where the DNA matches it firmly. Some rows have no size entry. The others give once, few or many, or a class for an expanded clone.

v_gene	abundance	j_gene	len	d_gene	CDR3aa	CDR3nt
TRBV6-5	once	TRBJ1-3	15	-	CASSYSSGSGNTIYF	TGTGCCAGCAGTTACTCATCGGGGTCCGGAAACACCATATATTTT
TRBV12-3/TRBV12-4	once	TRBJ2-7	15	TRBD2	CASSAWTSGSYEQYF	TGTGCCAGCAGTGCCTGGACTAGCGGCTCCTACGAGCAGTACTTC
TRBV28	many	TRBJ1-1	15	-	CASSLSMGGSTEAFF	TGTGCCAGCAGTTTATCCATGGGGGGCTCCACTGAAGCTTTCTTT
TRBV12-3/TRBV12-4	-	TRBJ1-1	14	-	CASSPPGRGTEAFF	TGTGCCAGCAGTCCCCCCGGGAGGGGCACTGAAGCTTTCTTT
TRBV7-9	-	TRBJ1-1	14	TRBD1	CASSALRQGAEAFF	TGTGCCAGCAGCGCCCTCAGACAGGGGGCTGAAGCTTTCTTT
TRBV6-1	-	TRBJ1-2	14	-	CASRGQSANYGYTF	TGTGCCAGCAGAGGACAGAGCGCTAACTATGGCTACACCTTC
TRBV6-1	-	TRBJ2-5	17	-	CASSEGRTAYLGETQYF	TGTGCCAGCAGTGAAGGGAGGACAGCTTACCTGGGGGAGACCCAGTACTTC
TRBV25-1	many	TRBJ2-7	16	-	CASSESSHLTAYEQYF	TGTGCCAGCAGTGAATCAAGCCATCTCACCGCCTACGAGCAGTACTTC
TRBV4-2	many	TRBJ2-7	15	TRBD1	CASSQDRTGDLDQYF	TGTGCCAGCAGCCAAGATAGGACAGGAGACCTAGACCAGTACTTC
TRBV27	many	TRBJ1-1	12	-	CASINRVGQAFF	TGTGCCAGCATTAACAGGGTGGGCCAAGCTTTCTTT
TRBV11-2	-	TRBJ2-7	14	TRBD1	CASSRAGGVYEQYF	TGTGCCAGCAGCCGGGCAGGGGGCGTTTACGAGCAGTACTTC
TRBV12-3/TRBV12-4	many	TRBJ2-7	14	TRBD1	CASKPGQGSYEQYF	TGTGCCAGCAAACCGGGACAGGGATCCTACGAGCAGTACTTC
TRBV28	many	TRBJ1-6	12	-	CASSFLNSPLHF	TGTGCCAGCAGTTTCCTCAATTCACCCCTCCACTTT
TRBV6-2/TRBV6-3	-	TRBJ1-6	16	TRBD1	CATKGLTGDDNSPLHF	TGTGCCACCAAGGGCCTGACAGGGGACGATAATTCACCCCTCCACTTT
TRBV5-1	many	TRBJ2-2	16	TRBD2	CASSLALAGVQGELFF	TGCGCCAGCAGCTTGGCACTAGCGGGAGTTCAGGGGGAGCTGTTTTTT
TRBV7-2	few	TRBJ1-1	13	-	CASSLQPSGEAFF	TGTGCCAGCAGCTTACAACCATCGGGTGAAGCTTTCTTT
TRBV7-2	many	TRBJ1-1	15	-	CASSPPARVRTEAFF	TGTGCCAGCAGCCCCCCTGCCAGGGTAAGGACTGAAGCTTTCTTT
TRBV27	many	TRBJ2-7	14	-	CASSRGARGYEQYF	TGTGCCAGCAGTAGGGGGGCTAGGGGCTACGAGCAGTACTTC
TRBV18	many	TRBJ1-6	15	-	CASSHDSSYNSPFHF	TGTGCCAGCTCGCACGACAGCTCCTATAATTCACCCTTCCACTTT
TRBV28	many	TRBJ1-1	11	-	CASRTDTEAFF	TGTGCCAGCAGAACTGACACTGAAGCTTTCTTT
TRBV27	-	TRBJ2-2	15	-	CASSFKGGAFRELFF	TGTGCCAGCAGTTTTAAGGGGGGCGCTTTCCGGGAGCTGTTTTTT
TRBV20-1	-	TRBJ1-6	13	-	CSASAWVNSPLHF	TGCAGTGCTAGCGCGTGGGTCAATTCACCCCTCCACTTT
TRBV28	-	TRBJ2-7	14	-	CASNPGTLSHEQYF	TGTGCCAGCAACCCGGGGACTTTGTCCCACGAGCAGTACTTC
TRBV12-3/TRBV12-4	few	TRBJ2-7	13	-	CASSQPSAYEQYF	TGTGCCAGCAGCCAACCCTCAGCCTACGAGCAGTACTTC
TRBV11-2	-	TRBJ1-3	11	-	CASSRGSTIYF	TGTGCCAGCAGCCGAGGGAGCACCATATATTTT
TRBV28	many	TRBJ1-5	11	-	CASSRNQPQHF	TGTGCCAGCTCTCGCAATCAGCCCCAGCATTTT
TRBV19	many	TRBJ1-5	13	-	CATWGYSNQPQHF	TGTGCCACCTGGGGGTATAGCAATCAGCCCCAGCATTTT
TRBV20-1	once	TRBJ1-5	14	TRBD1	CSAWTGGAGQPQHF	TGCAGTGCTTGGACAGGGGGCGCGGGTCAGCCCCAGCATTTT
TRBV28	many	TRBJ1-1	17	TRBD1	CASSAPVTGGAGTEAFF	TGTGCCAGCAGCGCCCCGGTGACAGGGGGCGCCGGGACTGAAGCTTTCTTT
TRBV12-3/TRBV12-4	many	TRBJ2-5	16	TRBD2	CASSSQGLAEQETQYF	TGTGCCAGCAGTTCCCAGGGACTAGCGGAACAAGAGACCCAGTACTTC
TRBV7-9	-	TRBJ2-5	14	-	CASSSPGAPETQYF	TGTGCCAGCAGCTCTCCGGGGGCACCGGAGACCCAGTACTTC
TRBV2	once	TRBJ2-7	14	TRBD1	CASSRTGGTFEQYF	TGTGCCAGCAGTCGGACAGGGGGAACCTTCGAGCAGTACTTC
TRBV9	many	TRBJ2-2	16	TRBD2	CASSVAPGGAGGELFF	TGTGCCAGCAGCGTAGCACCCGGGGGGGCCGGCGGGGAGCTGTTTTTT
TRBV6-5	many	TRBJ2-5	14	-	CASSYLKGQETQYF	TGTGCCAGCAGTTACCTTAAGGGGCAAGAGACCCAGTACTTC